Listed below are T cell receptor beta chains from one sample, sequenced in a study of T cell repertoires in cytomegalovirus infection. TCRdb analysed the reads with MiXCR anew, one entry per CDR3 protein. The sample contains approximately 500,000 distinct CDR3 sequences, about 17% of which appear only once. Source material: CD8+ T cells from PBMCs. These receptors were collected from a human donor in good health (CMV status not recorded). Some clones in this sample may be carry-over from other donors' samples. The conserved cysteine and the conserved F or W are not part of the CDR3 here.

V gene	J gene	CDR3 length	CDR3 protein
TRBV12-3/TRBV12-4	TRBJ1-3	17	ASSHDREIREYSGNTIY
TRBV29-1	TRBJ2-1	11	SVDIAAYNEQF
TRBV20-1	TRBJ2-1	15	SLLDSREVSSYNEQF
TRBV11-2	TRBJ2-5	15	ASSLWDPGGRAETQY
TRBV2	TRBJ1-2	12	ASQPGVKGYGYT
TRBV7-9	TRBJ1-1	14	ASSPPPGTGGTEAF
TRBV19	TRBJ2-7	13	ASSISGGAGYEQY
TRBV12-3/TRBV12-4	TRBJ2-5	14	ASSLLADLYPGTQY
TRBV27	TRBJ1-6	13	ASSSPQGSNSPLH
TRBV30	TRBJ2-7	13	AWSVLGSGSYEQY
TRBV6-2/TRBV6-3	TRBJ2-7	9	ASTALYEQY
TRBV7-8	TRBJ2-3	14	ASSQETGPSTDTQY
TRBV7-2	TRBJ2-5	11	ASSFREQETQY
TRBV7-2	TRBJ2-3	13	ASSSTETSTDTQY
TRBV19	TRBJ2-1	9	AIASSNEQF
TRBV11-2	TRBJ1-2	12	ASSPIRDTYGYT
TRBV6-6	TRBJ2-5	11	ASSDNSGETQY
TRBV2	TRBJ2-5	13	ASSRGRMPQETQY
TRBV12-5	TRBJ1-5	12	ASGLVRGNQPQH
TRBV7-9	TRBJ1-1	11	ASSVGSLTEAF
TRBV7-3	TRBJ2-7	14	ASSQGRTVVKSEQY
TRBV14	TRBJ2-7	13	ASSQWDRGPYEQY
TRBV27	TRBJ2-1	10	ASRTSYNEQF
TRBV6-4	TRBJ2-1	15	ASSATSAGSSYNEQF
TRBV10-3	TRBJ2-1	13	AIRRTSGGPDEQF
TRBV28	TRBJ2-1	14	ASSSRPGNSYNEQF
TRBV7-9	TRBJ2-1	13	ASSSPGQGVDEQF
TRBV5-1	TRBJ2-2	14	ASSFPGVVDTGELF
TRBV7-6	TRBJ1-2	14	ASSLELFAGRGGYT
TRBV6-5	TRBJ1-2	14	ASTGDREEDGYGYT
TRBV7-3	TRBJ1-6	13	ASSLDRGYNSPLH
TRBV28	TRBJ2-7	14	ASSLLAGGGDYEQY
TRBV19	TRBJ2-7	13	ASSTSGTGYYEQY
TRBV18	TRBJ2-5	14	ASSPRDRTIQETQY
TRBV28	TRBJ2-7	9	ASSRGGYQY
TRBV10-2	TRBJ2-7	11	ASSENPTFEQY
TRBV5-1	TRBJ2-5	12	ASSHATGKETQY
TRBV7-9	TRBJ1-4	13	ASSSSRQGREKLF
TRBV6-2/TRBV6-3	TRBJ1-5	14	ASSYSADVSNQPQH
TRBV13	TRBJ2-1	12	ASSSGQGDNEQF